This TCR beta chain was observed in a study of T cells after posttransplantation cyclophosphamide (TCRdb year 2016). A note on the overall study: Using TRB sequencing, the study followed how the T cell repertoire rebuilt after myeloablative bone marrow transplantation with posttransplantation cyclophosphamide given as GVHD prophylaxis. Samples from around 40 PTCy-treated patients and approximately 15 related bone marrow donors of those patients were subjected to antigen receptor sequencing. TRB sequencing was performed on blood from all 35 or so PTCy patients with 1-year posttransplant specimens. In 3 patients, up to about 3 additional blood samples taken between 2 and 5.2 years after transplant also underwent TRB sequencing, as did pretransplant blood from 4 patients. Because TRA and TRB clonality correlated tightly in 9 samples, the subsequent TCR analyses were limited to TRB only. Public TRB sequences were checked against a database of over 3,000 sequences associated with responses to pathogens, tumor antigens, self-antigens and alloantigens.

Related bone marrow donors provided peripheral blood samples on the day of marrow donation. Mononuclear cells from peripheral blood and bone marrow were separated by Ficoll-Hypaque density centrifugation and then cryopreserved. TRB sequencing used genomic DNA with the immunoSEQ assay at survey resolution or the hsTCRB kit. The paper's data handling went like this. The immunoSEQ software handled initial read processing, and the LymphoSeq R package was used for repertoire analyses. Clonality was computed as 1 minus normalized Shannon entropy; Gini coefficient was also calculated for each TRB dataset. Phenotypes of unsorted samples were inferred by mapping TRB sequences from sorted subsets of the recipient or donor onto unsorted samples of the same recipient. TCRdb took this table from immuneACCESS and kept in-frame rearrangements with V and J called. Such tables lack part of the clones; where checked against another copy, unresolved V genes explain under half of the gap, and the rest is unexplained. V, J and clone size were drawn from that table, and D and trimming were deduced from the DNA. The table records 20,000 to 30,000 clones for this sample, and not one of them appears only once. The ten most abundant clones make up approximately 4.8% of the sample.

What the authors observed across the whole study: At 1-2 months, donor-recipient similarity was low but rose over the first year, and the later blood repertoires were often dominated by donor CD8+ memory clones. Across roughly 49 patients, TRB clonality was highly associated with recipient CMV seropositivity and CMV reactivation, and PTCy diversity was similar to diversity in CNI/methotrexate controls. The TRB repertoires of T cells infiltrating skin or the GI tract showed only limited overlap with the TRB repertoires found in blood.

This clone showed up many times. Its antigen remains undetermined. No per-base quality is available; no much larger clone lies one base away. The sequencing input was PBMCs. The source is a woman aged 45 to 65 in good health, CMV-negative, and a related stem cell transplant donor.

The sequence in DNA is TGTGCCAGCAGTGTGTCAGGGGGAAAGACCCAGTACTTC. It specifies CASSVSGGKTQYF. The chain was built from TRBV6-4 and TRBJ2-5, and TRBD1 aligns with 7 junction nucleotides. Trimming leaves V shorter by 4 bases and J shorter by 6 bases, with the junction holding 5 bases beyond the gene matches. CDR1 is given as MRHNA and CDR2 as SNTAGT, both from the germline V gene. From the cysteine through the phenylalanine, the CDR3 covers 13 amino acids. Only CDR3 DNA remains: 39 bases, in frame from the first base.